The 27 T cell receptor beta chains below come from one sample, sequenced in a study of OX40 agonist ivuxolimab in advanced cancers. The protocol used for the library was the immunoSEQ multiplex PCR assay. In TCRdb, the immuneACCESS table is reduced to in-frame sequences with V and J assigned. These tables do not hold every clone; where another copy was compared, an unresolved V gene accounts for under half, and the others remain unexplained. The sample table shows 70,000 to 95,000 clones, and under 95% are seen once. Roughly 2.6% of the sample comes from the top ten. Here the sequenced sample was CD4+ or CD8+ T cells sorted from blood, taken in a trial of the OX40 agonist ivuxolimab. Source of these receptors: an adult with an advanced solid tumor such as melanoma, head and neck, liver or kidney cancer.

V is TRBV11-3 and J is TRBJ1-6; no clear D. The CDR3 consists of 13 residues. From germline, CDR1 is SGHNT and CDR2 YENEEA. V was pared by 2 bases and J by 7 bases, with 6 bases between. The CDR3 reads CASSLTPNSPLHF. The CDR3 DNA is TGTGCCAGCAGCTTAACCCCAAATTCACCCCTCCACTTT.

The gene calls are TRBV19 and TRBJ1-1; 7 bases line up with TRBD1. This CDR3 is 14 amino acids long. The V gene end was trimmed by 7 bases and the J gene end by 6 bases; junction bases not matched to a gene: 11. The germline V gene encodes CDR1 LNHDA and CDR2 SQIVND (reference sequence). CDR3: CASMRRGLSAEAFF. DNA of the CDR3: TGTGCCAGTATGAGGAGGGGGCTGAGCGCTGAAGCTTTCTTT.

This chain links TRBV9 with TRBJ2-6; 10 bases agree with TRBD2. The CDR3 loop spans 18 amino acids. V lost 3 bases and J lost 4; bases outside the gene matches: 10. Per germline, CDR1 SGDLS and CDR2 YYNGEE. The DNA for the CDR3 is TGTGCCAGCAGCGCGAGCGGGAGGGCCGCAGTCGGGGCCAACGTCCTGACTTTC. Translated: CASSASGRAAVGANVLTF.

V usage is TRBV7-2 and J usage is TRBJ2-1, with a weak D call TRBD1 (6 bases). The V end lost 6 bases, the J end lost 3 bases, and 18 bases lay between the germline ends. Looked up from germline, CDR1 is SGHTA and CDR2 is FQGNSA. The CDR3 totals 16 residues. CDR3 DNA: TGTGCCAGCAGAAAACAACAGGGAAACTTCTACAATGAGCAGTTCTTC. It codes for CASRKQQGNFYNEQFF.

The chain carries TRBV27 and TRBJ2-1, with 7 nucleotides matching TRBD1. V shed 2 bases and J 6 bases; nucleotides not matched to a gene: 7. In germline, CDR1 is MNHEY, CDR2 SMNVEV (reference sequence). The CDR3 is 15 residues long. The CDR3 sequence is CASSLTGAWVNEQFF. For the CDR3, the DNA is TGTGCCAGCAGTTTAACAGGGGCGTGGGTCAATGAGCAGTTCTTC.

This clone was counted once. V is TRBV29-1 and J is TRBJ1-1, with a weak D call TRBD1 (6 bases). The CDR3 is 12 amino acids. The germline V gene has CDR1 SQVTM and CDR2 ANQGSEA. The ends were cut back, 4 bases at V and 4 bases at J, with 10 bases in the middle. Here the CDR3 DNA reads TGCAGCGTTGGGGAGGGGGGCACTGAAGCTTTCTTT. Its translation: CSVGEGGTEAFF.

Written as DNA, the CDR3 is TGTGCCAGCAGCTCCCCTCAAGAGGGGAGAGAGCAGTACTTC. Protein product: CASSSPQEGREQYF. The rearrangement links TRBV5-5 to TRBJ2-7; tentatively, D is TRBD1 or TRBD2 (5 bases each). This CDR3 has 14 amino acids. The ends were cut back, 3 bases at V and 7 bases at J, with 17 bases in the middle. Germline-derived CDR1 and CDR2 are SGHKS and YYEKEE (reference sequence).

The chain is built from TRBV6-6 and TRBJ2-1, with TRBD2 matching over 9 bases. This CDR3 region has 16 residues. The V gene end was trimmed by 3 bases and the J gene end by 6 bases; junction bases not matched to a gene: 9. Germline CDR1 is MNHNY and CDR2 is SVGAGI (reference sequence). This CDR3 is CASSYLWREGINEQFF. CDR3 coding DNA: TGTGCCAGCAGTTATCTTTGGCGGGAGGGCATCAATGAGCAGTTCTTC.

The chain is built from TRBV5-5 and TRBJ2-7, with 7 bases that match TRBD1. The CDR3 runs to 15 residues. Germline assignment: CDR1 SGHKS and CDR2 YYEKEE (reference sequence). V gave up 2 bases and J gave up 5 bases; unmatched junction bases: 10. CDR3 nucleotides: TGTGCCAGCAGCTTAAGACCGGACAGGCACCACGAGCAGTACTTC. It specifies CASSLRPDRHHEQYF.

The chain joins TRBV13 to TRBJ2-7, with D possibly matching TRBD2 (5 bases). The CDR3 consists of 14 residues. Trimming pared 4 bases from V and 6 bases from J, leaving 16 bases between. Germline CDR1 is PRHDT and CDR2 is FYEKMQ (reference sequence). CDR3 loop: CASSSREPRGEQYF. Here the CDR3 DNA reads TGTGCCAGCAGCTCACGGGAACCCCGCGGCGAGCAGTACTTC. Full variable domain (remainder filled in from reference TRBV13 and TRBJ2-7): AAGVIQSPRHLIKEKRETATLKCYPIPRHDTVYWYQQGPGQDPQFLISFYEKMQSDKGSIPDRFSAQQFSDYHSELNMSSLELGDSALYFCASSSREPRGEQYFGPGTRLTVT.

This chain links TRBV13 with TRBJ2-1; TRBD2 aligns across 9 bases. Germline values: CDR1 PRHDT, CDR2 FYEKMQ (reference sequence). Losses at the gene ends were 4 bases for V and 0 bases for J; bases not matched to a gene: 10. The CDR3 is made up of 18 amino acids. DNA for the CDR3: TGTGCCAGCAGCTCGCAGTACTTAGCGGGGGCCTCCTACAATGAGCAGTTCTTC. It translates to CASSSQYLAGASYNEQFF.

The chain is built from TRBV6-5 and TRBJ1-2, with 8 positions matching TRBD1. Looked up from germline, CDR1 is MNHEY and CDR2 is SVGAGI. The CDR3 is 15 residues long. V shed 5 bases and J 4 bases; nucleotides not matched to a gene: 9. This chain's CDR3 is CASSATGTGFYGYTF. CDR3 in DNA: TGTGCCAGCAGTGCGACTGGGACAGGCTTCTATGGCTACACCTTC.

The rearrangement joins TRBV21-1 to TRBJ2-1; no DNA check was done on the table's D call, TRBD2. TRBV21-1 constitutes a pseudogene. This CDR3 is 13 amino acids long. The CDR3 here is CASSKGDPREQFF. CDR3 nucleotides: TGTGCCAGCAGCAAGGGAGACCCCCGGGAGCAGTTCTTC.

V is TRBV5-1 and J is TRBJ1-1, with 9 bases that match TRBD1. Germline V gene lookup returns CDR1 SGHRS and CDR2 YFSETQ. This CDR3 comprises 15 residues. V shed 2 bases and J 1 base; nucleotides not matched to a gene: 3. The chain's CDR3 is CASSFRTGANTEAFF. The CDR3 nucleotides read TGCGCCAGCAGCTTCCGGACAGGGGCGAACACTGAAGCTTTCTTT.

This chain connects TRBV5-6 to TRBJ2-1; TRBD2 agrees at 8 bases. The CDR3 is 12 residues long. The trim removed 0 bases at V and 14 bases at J, leaving 4 bases unmatched. CDR1 and CDR2 (germline): SGHDT, YYEEEE. The CDR3 is CASSLDGGAEFF. The CDR3 DNA reads as TGTGCCAGCAGCTTGGACGGGGGGGCGGAGTTCTTC. The complete variable domain, with remaining parts taken from reference TRBV5-6 and TRBJ2-1, reads DAGVTQSPTHLIKTRGQQVTLRCSPKSGHDTVSWYQQALGQGPQFIFQYYEEEERQRGNFPDRFSGHQFPNYSSELNVNALLLGDSALYLCASSLDGGAEFFGPGTRLTVL.

CDR3 residues: CASSIWTGAYNEQFF. DNA of the CDR3: TGTGCCAGTAGTATATGGACAGGGGCTTACAATGAGCAGTTCTTC. This chain uses TRBV19 with TRBJ2-1; TRBD1 matches at 9 bases. The CDR3 sequence is 15 residues long. CDR1 and CDR2 (germline): LNHDA, SQIVND (reference sequence). The V and J ends lost 2 bases and 4 bases, in that order; junction bases with no gene match: 3.

The chain has TRBV5-1 and TRBJ1-5, with D maybe TRBD1 (5 bases). Trimming took off 0 bases at V and 9 bases at J, with 10 bases between the two ends. Germline V lookup: CDR1 SGHRS, CDR2 YFSETQ. The CDR3 is 13 residues long. CDR3 nucleotides: TGCGCCAGCAGCTTGGATGCGGGGGGGCCCCAGCATTTT. Its translation: CASSLDAGGPQHF.

The rearrangement uses TRBV4-1 and TRBJ2-1, with TRBD2 matching 13 bases. The CDR3 is 15 residues long. V lost 5 bases to trimming and J lost 3 bases; unmatched junction nucleotides: 1. CDR1 is MGHRA, CDR2 YSYEKL, per germline. This CDR3 is CASSWTSGSYNEQFF. The DNA for the CDR3 is TGCGCCAGCAGCTGGACTAGCGGGAGCTACAATGAGCAGTTCTTC.

The chain employs TRBV10-2 and TRBJ2-3; 7 bases map to TRBD2. Per germline, CDR1 WSHSY and CDR2 SAAADI. V shed 8 bases and J 5 bases; nucleotides not matched to a gene: 16. The CDR3 spans 16 residues. The CDR3 loop reads CASASRGEGQRDTQYF. Here the CDR3 DNA reads TGCGCCAGCGCCTCCCGCGGGGAGGGCCAAAGAGATACGCAGTATTTT.

The V call is TRBV2, the J call TRBJ2-2; D remains ambiguous. Trimming took 3 bases from V and 1 from J, leaving 9 bases between them. The CDR3 is 15 amino acids. Germline-derived CDR1 and CDR2 are SNHLY and FYNNEI. CDR3 nucleotide sequence: TGTGCCAGCAGTGACCCGAGAGTGAACACCGGGGAGCTGTTTTTT. Translated: CASSDPRVNTGELFF.

The chain links TRBV14 to TRBJ2-1, with D possibly TRBD2 on 6 matching bases. V dropped 3 bases and J dropped 7 bases, with 7 bases sitting between them. Germline CDR1 reads SGHDN; CDR2 reads FVKESK. CDR3 length: 12 amino acids. CDR3 region: CASSHRGNEQFF. CDR3 nucleotides: TGTGCCAGCAGCCATCGGGGGAATGAGCAGTTCTTC.

V usage is TRBV27 and J usage is TRBJ1-1; 8 nucleotides match TRBD1. V lost 0 bases and J lost 7; bases outside the gene matches: 7. From germline, CDR1 is MNHEY and CDR2 SMNVEV (reference sequence). The CDR3 spans 15 residues. The CDR3 nucleotides read TGTGCCAGCAGTTTATCGGGGACAGGTTATTTTGAAGCTTTCTTT. Residues: CASSLSGTGYFEAFF.

The J gene is TRBJ2-7, the V gene TRBV29-1, with 13 bases fitting TRBD2. CDR3 length equals 12 residues. CDR1 and CDR2 (germline): SQVTM, ANQGSEA. V trimming: 4 bases; J trimming: 6 bases; junction bases outside the gene matches: 0. The CDR3 here is CSVGLAGGEQYF. For the CDR3, the DNA is TGCAGCGTTGGACTAGCGGGAGGCGAGCAGTACTTC.

This chain uses TRBV6-5 with TRBJ2-7; 11 positions agree with TRBD2. V lost 5 bases, J lost 5 bases, and 2 bases stayed unmatched. CDR3 length: 13 amino acids. In germline, CDR1 is MNHEY, CDR2 SVGAGI. The CDR3 reads CASSQLAGDEQYF. The CDR3 DNA is TGTGCCAGCAGTCAACTAGCGGGAGACGAGCAGTACTTC.

V gene TRBV19 combines with J gene TRBJ2-7; perhaps TRBD2 as D (6 bases). This CDR3 is built from 15 residues. The germline CDR1 and CDR2 sequences are LNHDA and SQIVND (reference sequence). V lost 6 bases and J lost 2, with 17 bases in between. The CDR3 coding sequence is TGTGCCAGTAGCTTACGGGGGATCGACACCTACGAGCAGTACTTC. Translation gives CASSLRGIDTYEQYF.

The rearrangement links TRBV7-9 to TRBJ2-1; 9 nucleotides align to TRBD2. Germline V gene sequence: CDR1 SEHNR, CDR2 FQNEAQ (reference sequence). Trimming removed 3 bases from V and 1 base from J; junction bases left unmatched: 4. The CDR3 consists of 16 residues. Written as DNA, the CDR3 is TGTGCCAGCAGCTTGCTAGCGGGATCGTCCTACAATGAGCAGTTCTTC. Translation: CASSLLAGSSYNEQFF.

The J gene is TRBJ2-2, the V gene TRBV6-6; D ambiguous. Per germline, CDR1 MNHNY and CDR2 SVGAGI (reference sequence). This CDR3 comprises 13 residues. V gave up 9 bases and J gave up 6 bases, with 14 bases separating them. The CDR3 protein is CASNLRSPGELFF. As DNA, the CDR3 is TGTGCCAGTAATTTACGAAGCCCCGGGGAGCTGTTTTTT.